This T cell receptor (beta chain) was identified during a study of T cell changes during pregnancy in multiple sclerosis (dated by TCRdb to the late 2010s). For the wider study: The study examined how the T cell repertoire changed over the course of pregnancy in women with multiple sclerosis.

Preparation of the library involved the immunoSEQ multiplex PCR assay. TCRdb stores this immuneACCESS table with in-frame sequences only. Part of the clones is absent; in the studies checked, under half of the shortfall reflects unresolved V genes, and no reason is known for the rest. This sample has 36,000 or so clones in its table, and 89% of those were observed once. Roughly 12% of the sample goes to the ten largest clones. The cysteine opens and the phenylalanine closes a CDR3 of 11 amino acids. Here the CDR3 DNA is all that survives: 33 bases in frame from base 1. Deletion took 6 bases off V and 9 bases off J, with a span of 12 bases between the germline ends. CDR1 and CDR2, looked up from the germline V gene (reference sequence), are GTSNPN and SVGIG. Comments on this clone: Its antigen is still unknown. Per-base quality was not reported, and no clone a single base away is much larger than it.

The material sequenced was CD8+ T cells from peripheral blood mononuclear cells, taken in the third trimester of pregnancy. This clonotype was obtained from a female donor with multiple sclerosis, enrolled in a pregnancy study. The chain joins TRBV30 to TRBJ1-5; the best D guess is TRBD1, with 6 bases matching. The CDR3: CACGQTTPQHF. The nucleotide sequence reads TGTGCCTGCGGACAGACGACGCCCCAGCATTTT.